The T cell receptor beta chain described here comes from a study of T cell responses to AZD1222 COVID-19 vaccine. Study-wide results and caveats: Seropositive status at baseline applied to only a handful of AZD1222 recipients. Sampled repertoires all dated from after the peak T cell response.

About this clone itself: Its antigen is undetermined.

Trimming removed 5 bases from V and 0 bases from J, with 13 bases in between. The germline CDR1 and CDR2 sequences are MNHEY and SMNVEV (reference sequence). The CDR3 covers 16 residues. Generated by immunoSEQ multiplex PCR, the TCRdb table keeps only in-frame clones and is missing some. The sample lists about 120,000 clones; around 90% were seen once. The TCR originated in an adult who received the MenACWY meningococcal vaccine as a control. The chain uses TRBV27 and TRBJ2-2; the D is unclear. Sequenced material: peripheral blood, taken 28 days after the second dose of the MenACWY control vaccine. Here the CDR3 DNA reads TGTGCCAGCAGTCCAATAAGACAAACGAACACCGGGGAGCTGTTTTTT. Translating it yields CASSPIRQTNTGELFF.